Below are 14 T cell receptor beta chains sequenced from a single sample in a study of naive and memory T cell subsets. Both TRBC1 and TRBC2 were covered by a beta constant-region primer of two equimolar oligonucleotides. The ligated cDNA underwent four PCR rounds using SP2 and nested alpha and beta constant-region primers. TCRdb recomputed calls from the UMI-ligation and nested PCR reads with MiXCR, one row per CDR3 protein. The sample gives around 130,000 distinct CDR3 sequences, 35% to 40% of which show up once; around 0.92% is in the top ten. Source material: central memory CD4+ T cells from blood. These receptors were obtained from a human donor in good health.

This chain connects TRBV7-2 to TRBJ2-3; a possible D gene is TRBD2 (5 bases). Deletions cut 4 bases from V and 1 base from J, with 9 bases between. Germline values: CDR1 SGHTA, CDR2 FQGNSA. CDR3 size: 14 residues. The CDR3 region is CASSSRGRTDTQYF. The CDR3 DNA reads as TGTGCCAGCAGCTCTCGCGGGCGCACAGATACGCAGTATTTT.

The chain combines TRBV29-1 with TRBJ2-7; 10 positions match TRBD1. From germline, CDR1 is SQVTM and CDR2 ANQGSEA. The CDR3 loop spans 19 amino acids. Trimming took 4 bases from V and 6 from J; bases not matched to a gene: 24. CDR3 bases: TGCAGCGTTGGACCATCGGGAACCTCCCGTCTGGGGACAGGGGTCGAGCAGTACTTC. Its translation is CSVGPSGTSRLGTGVEQYF.

The gene calls are TRBV20-1 and TRBJ2-7, with 10 bases that match TRBD2. After removal of 0 bases from V and 3 bases from J, the junction contained 5 bases not matched to a gene. The CDR3 contains 15 residues. Germline CDR1 reads DFQATT; CDR2 reads SNEGSKA (reference sequence). The CDR3 spells CSARDQREGLYEQYF. For the CDR3, the DNA is TGCAGTGCTAGAGACCAGCGGGAGGGACTCTACGAGCAGTACTTC.

Many counts were recorded for this clonotype. CDR3 loop: CASSPLDRGENIQYF. DNA of the CDR3: TGTGCCAGCAGTCCCTTGGACAGGGGTGAGAACATTCAGTACTTC. This chain joins TRBV6-6 and TRBJ2-4; 9 nucleotides line up with TRBD1. V was pared by 5 bases and J by 7 bases, with 9 bases of the junction left unmatched. This CDR3 contains 15 residues. The germline V gene has CDR1 MNHNY and CDR2 SVGAGI (reference sequence).

This clonotype was counted only a few times. This chain connects TRBV28 to TRBJ1-6; D is ambiguous. The germline gives CDR1 MDHEN, CDR2 SYDVKM. V dropped 5 bases and J dropped 3 bases, with 14 bases sitting between them. The CDR3 covers 16 residues. CDR3 amino acids: CASSPGGGSYNSPLHF. CDR3 nucleotides: TGTGCCAGCAGTCCCGGAGGAGGGAGCTATAATTCACCCCTCCACTTT.

There are a few counts of this clonotype. The gene calls are TRBV6-6 and TRBJ2-3; the D call may be TRBD1 or TRBD2 (5 bases each). The V and J ends lost 6 bases and 4 bases respectively, with 14 bases between them. The CDR3 loop spans 14 amino acids. The germline gives CDR1 MNHNY, CDR2 SVGAGI (reference sequence). The CDR3 here is CASRKGDRPDTQYF. The CDR3 coding sequence is TGTGCCAGCAGAAAAGGGGACCGACCAGATACGCAGTATTTT.

The chain joins TRBV10-3 to TRBJ2-1; D uncertain. Trimming pared 4 bases from V and 5 bases from J, leaving 3 bases between. The CDR3 runs 11 residues. The germline gives CDR1 ENHRY, CDR2 SYGVKD. This CDR3 is CAISGNNEQFF. CDR3 DNA sequence: TGTGCCATCAGTGGAAACAATGAGCAGTTCTTC.

This clonotype was found many times. V is TRBV7-8 and J is TRBJ2-3; 14 positions match TRBD2. Per germline, CDR1 SGHVS and CDR2 FQNEAQ. V was pared by 0 bases and J by 0 bases, with 11 bases of the junction left unmatched. The CDR3 is 21 amino acids. The CDR3 region has the DNA TGTGCCAGCAGCTTAGCTCGTTTCCCGGGACTAGCGGGAGCGAGCACAGATACGCAGTATTTT. It codes for CASSLARFPGLAGASTDTQYF. Full variable domain (rest looked up from reference TRBV7-8 and TRBJ2-3): GAGVSQSPRYKVAKRGQDVALRCDPISGHVSLFWYQQALGQGPEFLTYFQNEAQLDKSGLPSDRFFAERPEGSVSTLKIQRTQQEDSAVYLCASSLARFPGLAGASTDTQYFGPGTRLTVL.

The chain combines TRBV6-6 with TRBJ2-1; tentative D call: TRBD2 (9 bases). The germline V gene has CDR1 MNHNY and CDR2 SVGAGI (reference sequence). The CDR3 contains 22 residues. Deletions cut 6 bases from V and 2 bases from J, with 35 bases between. The CDR3 region has the DNA TGTGCCAGCAGCCGGGGGGCAGGGGGCGCGGATAGCGGGAGAACCACCTACAATGAGCAGTTCTTC. It specifies CASSRGAGGADSGRTTYNEQFF.

The CDR3 bases are TGTGCCAGCAGCAAGAGTGTTAACTATGGCTACACCTTC. Protein sequence: CASSKSVNYGYTF. This chain joins TRBV6-5 and TRBJ1-2; no definite D call. CDR1 and CDR2 from the germline V gene are MNHEY and SVGAGI. With 6 bases removed from V and 1 base from J, the gap between germline ends came to 9 bases. This CDR3 contains 13 residues.

This sequence joins TRBV6-5 and TRBJ2-3, with TRBD2 matching 13 bases. V lost 6 bases and J lost 4; bases outside the gene matches: 13. The CDR3 spans 18 residues. Germline CDR1 MNHEY, CDR2 SVGAGI. The CDR3: CASSFSGLAGRGADTQYF. CDR3 nucleotide sequence: TGTGCCAGCAGCTTCTCGGGACTAGCGGGAAGAGGGGCAGATACGCAGTATTTT.

The rearrangement uses TRBV7-9 and TRBJ1-3; the D is unclear. Germline values: CDR1 SEHNR, CDR2 FQNEAQ (reference sequence). V lost 3 bases and J lost 0, with 9 bases in between. This CDR3 region has 15 residues. CDR3 in DNA: TGTGCCAGCAGCTTGGGAGACCTCTCTGGAAACACCATATATTTT. Translating it yields CASSLGDLSGNTIYF.

This clonotype occurred a few times. The chain links TRBV7-6 to TRBJ1-1, with D unresolved. The germline V gene encodes CDR1 SGHVS and CDR2 FNYEAQ. The V gene lost 0 bases and the J gene lost 8 bases, with 13 bases spanning the gap. The CDR3 spans 14 residues. This CDR3 reads CASSLAQSRREAFF. The CDR3 nucleotides are TGTGCCAGCAGCTTAGCGCAAAGTAGGAGGGAAGCTTTCTTT.

This clonotype was recorded a few times. The rearrangement joins TRBV30 to TRBJ2-1; D remains ambiguous. Trimming stripped 3 bases from V and 4 bases from J, with 13 bases between. The CDR3 is made up of 14 amino acids. Germline-derived CDR1 and CDR2 are GTSNPN and SVGIG (reference sequence). As DNA, the CDR3 is TGTGCCTGGAGCCCCGTCCGGGCATACAATGAGCAGTTCTTC. It is translated as CAWSPVRAYNEQFF.